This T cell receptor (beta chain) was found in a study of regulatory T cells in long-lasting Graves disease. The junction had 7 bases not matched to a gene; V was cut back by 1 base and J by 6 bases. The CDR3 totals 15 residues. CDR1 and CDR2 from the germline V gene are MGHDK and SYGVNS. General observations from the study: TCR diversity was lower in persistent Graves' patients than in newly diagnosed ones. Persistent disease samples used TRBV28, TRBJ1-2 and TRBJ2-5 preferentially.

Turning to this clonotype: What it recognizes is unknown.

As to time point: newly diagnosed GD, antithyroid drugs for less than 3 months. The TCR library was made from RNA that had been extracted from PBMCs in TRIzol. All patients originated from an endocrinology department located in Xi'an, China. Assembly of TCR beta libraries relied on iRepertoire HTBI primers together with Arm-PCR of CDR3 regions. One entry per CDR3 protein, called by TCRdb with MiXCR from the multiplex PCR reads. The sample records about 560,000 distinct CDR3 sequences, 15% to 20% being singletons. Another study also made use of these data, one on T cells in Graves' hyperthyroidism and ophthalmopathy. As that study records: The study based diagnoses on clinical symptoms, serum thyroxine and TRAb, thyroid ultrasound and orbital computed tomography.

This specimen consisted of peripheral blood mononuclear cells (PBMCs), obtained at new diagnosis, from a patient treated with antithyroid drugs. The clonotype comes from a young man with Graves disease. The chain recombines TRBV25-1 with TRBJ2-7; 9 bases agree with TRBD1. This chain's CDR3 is CASSELGQGEGEQYF. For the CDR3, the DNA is TGTGCCAGCAGTGAATTGGGACAGGGAGAAGGCGAGCAGTACTTC.